The T cell receptor (beta chain) under discussion was sequenced for a study of cytomegalovirus exposure and HLA in healthy donors. The CDR3 contains 14 residues. Trimming took 4 bases from V and 7 from J, leaving 11 bases between them. Germline lookup yields CDR1 KGHSH and CDR2 LQKENI. General observations from the study: Earlier results showed most TCR beta V segments being productive about 87% or about 30% of the time. Some TCR beta chains (more than 150 of them) were listed as cytomegalovirus-associated.

On this clone itself: Its antigen is unknown.

The study ran its PCR with 60 Vbeta and 13 Jbeta primers. The authors' processing: In a later analysis, the count reached roughly 80 million unique TCR beta chains, with 10 million to 14 million shared. Data came from immunoSEQ multiplex PCR; TCRdb stores just in-frame clones and leaves some out. V, J and clone size are those of that table, while D and trimming were read from the DNA. The sample contains 100,000 to 150,000 clones, nearly 80% of which appear only once. This chain links TRBV18 with TRBJ1-6; a possible D gene is TRBD1 (6 bases). This TCR derives from a male donor in good health and CMV-seronegative. The source material was PBMCs. This chain's CDR3 is CASSQTGGNSPLHF. The CDR3 DNA reads TGTGCCAGCTCACAGACAGGAGGAAATTCACCCCTCCACTTT.